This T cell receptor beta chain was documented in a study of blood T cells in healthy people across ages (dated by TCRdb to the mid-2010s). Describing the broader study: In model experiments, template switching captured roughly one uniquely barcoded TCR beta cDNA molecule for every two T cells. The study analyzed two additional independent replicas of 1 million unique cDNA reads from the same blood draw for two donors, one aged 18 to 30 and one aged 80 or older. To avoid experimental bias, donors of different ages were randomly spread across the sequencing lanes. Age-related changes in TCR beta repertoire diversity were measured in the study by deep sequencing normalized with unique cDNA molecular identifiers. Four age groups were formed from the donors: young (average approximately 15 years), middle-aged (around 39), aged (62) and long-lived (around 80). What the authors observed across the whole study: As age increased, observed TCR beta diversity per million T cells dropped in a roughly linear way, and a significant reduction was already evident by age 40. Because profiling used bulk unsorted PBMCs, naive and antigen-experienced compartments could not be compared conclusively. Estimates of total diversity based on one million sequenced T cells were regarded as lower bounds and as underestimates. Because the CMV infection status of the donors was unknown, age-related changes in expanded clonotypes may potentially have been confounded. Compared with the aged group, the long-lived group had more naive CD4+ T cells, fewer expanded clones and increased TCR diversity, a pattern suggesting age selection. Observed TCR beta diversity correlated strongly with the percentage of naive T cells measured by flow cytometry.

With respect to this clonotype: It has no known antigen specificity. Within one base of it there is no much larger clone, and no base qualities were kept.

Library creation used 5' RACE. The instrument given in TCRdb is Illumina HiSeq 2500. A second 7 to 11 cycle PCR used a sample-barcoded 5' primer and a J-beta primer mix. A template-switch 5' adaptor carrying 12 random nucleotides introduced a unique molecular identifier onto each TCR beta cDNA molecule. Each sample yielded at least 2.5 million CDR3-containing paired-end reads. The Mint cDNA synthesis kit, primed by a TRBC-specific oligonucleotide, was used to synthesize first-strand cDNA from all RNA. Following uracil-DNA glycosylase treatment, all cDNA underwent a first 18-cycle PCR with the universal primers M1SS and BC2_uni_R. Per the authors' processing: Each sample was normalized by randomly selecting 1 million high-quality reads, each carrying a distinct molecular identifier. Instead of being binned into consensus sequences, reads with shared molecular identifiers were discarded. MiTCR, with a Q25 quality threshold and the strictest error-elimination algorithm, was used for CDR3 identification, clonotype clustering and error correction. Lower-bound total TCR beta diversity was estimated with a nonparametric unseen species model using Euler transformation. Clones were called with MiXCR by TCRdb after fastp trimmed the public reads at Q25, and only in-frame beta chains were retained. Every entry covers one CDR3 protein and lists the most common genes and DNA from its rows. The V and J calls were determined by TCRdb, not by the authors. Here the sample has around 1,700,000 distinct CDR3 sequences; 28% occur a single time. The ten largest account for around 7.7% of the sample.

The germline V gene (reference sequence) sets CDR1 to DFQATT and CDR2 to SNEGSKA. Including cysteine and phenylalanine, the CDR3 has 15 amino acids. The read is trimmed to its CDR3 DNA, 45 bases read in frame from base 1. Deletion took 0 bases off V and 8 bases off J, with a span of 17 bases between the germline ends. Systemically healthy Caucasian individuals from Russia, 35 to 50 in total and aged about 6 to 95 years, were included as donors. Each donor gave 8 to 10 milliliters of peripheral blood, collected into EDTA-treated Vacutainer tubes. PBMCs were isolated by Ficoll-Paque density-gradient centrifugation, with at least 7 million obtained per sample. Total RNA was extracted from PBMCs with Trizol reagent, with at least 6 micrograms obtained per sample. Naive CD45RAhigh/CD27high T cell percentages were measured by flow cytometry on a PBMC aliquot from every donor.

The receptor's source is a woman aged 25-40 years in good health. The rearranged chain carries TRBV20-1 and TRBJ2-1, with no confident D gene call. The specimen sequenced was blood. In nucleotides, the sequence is TGCAGTGCTAGAGATCCTTCCTTCCGCGGCGATGAGCAGTTCTTC. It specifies CSARDPSFRGDEQFF.